A single sample is the source of the 18 T cell receptor beta chains below, sequenced in a study of blood T cell repertoires in COVID-19. The data were produced by immunoSEQ multiplex PCR, yet TCRdb's version contains in-frame clones alone and is incomplete. Counted here are 130,000 or so clones, more than 75% occurring once; the ten biggest clones make up about 3.9%. The source material was peripheral blood. These receptors all stem from a man aged 55 to 70 with acute or convalescent COVID-19.

The rearrangement uses TRBV11-2 and TRBJ2-7, with 9 positions matching TRBD2. Unmatched junction bases numbered 4, after V lost 2 bases and J lost 2 bases. The CDR3 totals 15 residues. Germline lookup yields CDR1 SGHAT and CDR2 FQNNGV. This chain's CDR3 is CASSLPLAGPYEQYF. The CDR3 coding sequence is TGTGCCAGCAGCTTACCCCTAGCGGGGCCCTACGAGCAGTACTTC.

V and J are TRBV10-2 and TRBJ2-7; 7 bases fit TRBD2. Germline lookup yields CDR1 WSHSY and CDR2 SAAADI. Trimming cost V 5 bases and J 1 base; bases outside gene matches: 8. CDR3 size: 15 residues. The CDR3 reads CASSTGGPESYEQYF. In nucleotides, the CDR3 is TGCGCCAGCAGTACGGGAGGCCCCGAGTCCTACGAGCAGTACTTC.

This clone was picked up one time. The genes are TRBV12-3 or TRBV12-4 and TRBJ2-2; the D is unclear. Trimming pared 10 bases from V and 0 bases from J, leaving 9 bases between. The CDR3 has 13 residues. Here the CDR3 DNA reads TGTGCCACAGTGACAACGAACACCGGGGAGCTGTTTTTT. Protein sequence: CATVTTNTGELFF.

This chain uses TRBV7-2 with TRBJ2-7; 16 bases are a match to TRBD2. CDR1 SGHTA and CDR2 FQGNSA come from the germline V gene. With V trimmed by 5 bases and J by 5 bases, 12 bases remained unmatched. The CDR3 totals 18 residues. CDR3 sequence: CASSRPGTSGRAGDEQYF. In DNA form, the CDR3 reads TGTGCCAGCAGCCGGCCCGGGACTAGCGGGAGGGCCGGGGACGAGCAGTACTTC.

The V call is TRBV28, the J call TRBJ2-2; D possibly corresponds to TRBD1 (6 bases). CDR1 MDHEN and CDR2 SYDVKM come from the germline V gene. The ends were cut back, 3 bases at V and 0 bases at J, with 8 bases in the middle. The CDR3 contains 15 residues. For the CDR3, the DNA is TGTGCCAGCAGTTTCCAGGGGCCGAACACCGGGGAGCTGTTTTTT. Translation: CASSFQGPNTGELFF.

The J gene is TRBJ1-2, the V gene TRBV19; D is possibly TRBD1 (6 bases). Looked up from germline, CDR1 is LNHDA and CDR2 is SQIVND (reference sequence). This CDR3 spans 14 amino acids. Deletions cut 3 bases from V and 3 bases from J, with 11 bases between. In nucleotides, the CDR3 is TGTGCCAGTAGTATGGGGGCCGGGGACTATGGCTACACCTTC. Translation: CASSMGAGDYGYTF.

Comments on this clone: Other DNA sequences within the sample encode an identical CDR3. The rearrangement joins TRBV29-1 to TRBJ2-7, with TRBD2 matching over 14 bases. This CDR3 comprises 13 residues. Trimming cost V 6 bases and J 4 bases; bases outside gene matches: 2. Germline-derived CDR1 and CDR2 are SQVTM and ANQGSEA. This chain's CDR3 is CSVGTSGSYEQYF. As DNA, the CDR3 is TGCAGCGTCGGGACTAGCGGGAGTTACGAGCAGTACTTC.

The chain recombines TRBV6-2 or TRBV6-3 with TRBJ1-5; D gene unclear. V dropped 4 bases and J dropped 3 bases, with 4 bases sitting between them. CDR1 is MNHEY, CDR2 SVGEGT, per germline. The CDR3 consists of 12 residues. DNA of the CDR3: TGTGCCAGCAGTTCTCTCAATCAGCCCCAGCATTTT. Translating gives CASSSLNQPQHF.

This chain connects TRBV11-2 to TRBJ2-1; possibly TRBD1 for D (5 bases). This CDR3 spans 16 amino acids. V gave up 1 base and J gave up 5 bases, with 15 bases separating them. Germline V gene sequence: CDR1 SGHAT, CDR2 FQNNGV. The DNA of the CDR3 is TGTGCCAGCAGCTTAGTCTCGTGGGGCTTGAACAATGAGCAGTTCTTC. Protein sequence: CASSLVSWGLNNEQFF.

The chain links TRBV2 to TRBJ1-1, with D possibly being TRBD1 (6 bases). The CDR3 runs to 15 residues. The V and J ends lost 6 bases and 1 base respectively, with 15 bases between them. Germline assignment: CDR1 SNHLY and CDR2 FYNNEI. CDR3 nucleotide sequence: TGTGCCAGCAGGTTGTGGGAAGGGGGGAACACTGAAGCTTTCTTT. Its protein is CASRLWEGGNTEAFF.

This clone was recorded once. This chain links TRBV20-1 with TRBJ2-3, with D unresolved. The V gene's germline CDR1 is DFQATT and CDR2 SNEGSKA (reference sequence). The V gene lost 3 bases and the J gene lost 4 bases, with 14 bases spanning the gap. The CDR3 sequence is 14 residues long. CDR3 sequence reads: CSASKAALADTQYF. The CDR3 DNA reads as TGCAGTGCTAGTAAGGCGGCGTTGGCAGATACGCAGTATTTT.

This chain connects TRBV10-3 to TRBJ2-7; TRBD2 might be the D (5 bases). Germline CDR1 is ENHRY and CDR2 is SYGVKD. The CDR3 totals 12 residues. Trimming took off 5 bases at V and 3 bases at J, with 8 bases between the two ends. The DNA for the CDR3 is TGTGCCATCAGTAGCGGATTCTACGAGCAGTACTTC. Encoded protein: CAISSGFYEQYF.

The gene calls are TRBV27 and TRBJ2-7, with 8 nucleotides matching TRBD2. Germline CDR1 and CDR2: MNHEY and SMNVEV (reference sequence). With V trimmed by 5 bases and J by 0 bases, 6 bases remained unmatched. CDR3 length: 15 amino acids. The CDR3 region is CASSVNSGNSYEQYF. Here the CDR3 DNA reads TGTGCCAGCAGTGTAAATAGCGGGAACTCCTACGAGCAGTACTTC.

By share of the sample, this clone is medium-sized. The chain uses TRBV6-6 and TRBJ2-3; maybe TRBD2 (5 bases). The V and J ends lost 8 bases and 2 bases respectively, with 17 bases between them. Germline assignment: CDR1 MNHNY and CDR2 SVGAGI (reference sequence). This CDR3 comprises 15 residues. The CDR3 loop reads CASGLSADYTDTQYF. CDR3 coding DNA: TGTGCCAGCGGACTTAGCGCGGATTACACAGATACGCAGTATTTT.

This chain links TRBV28 with TRBJ2-7; D is perhaps TRBD1 (5 bases). CDR3 length: 15 residues. V was cut by 7 bases and J by 0 bases, with 16 bases left in between. CDR1 is MDHEN and CDR2 is SYDVKM in the germline V gene. The CDR3 loop reads CASNLGRASSYEQYF. The CDR3 DNA is TGTGCCAGCAACTTAGGCAGGGCAAGCTCCTACGAGCAGTACTTC.

CDR3 nucleotides: TGTGCCAGCAGTCCGACAAACCAAGAGACCCAGTACTTC. It is translated as CASSPTNQETQYF. J is TRBJ2-5 and V is TRBV12-3 or TRBV12-4; D gene uncertain. Between the trimmed V and J ends, which lost 5 bases and 0 bases, there was a span of 7 bases. The CDR3 consists of 13 residues.

The CDR3 reads CASSENGLGNGYTF. The DNA of the CDR3 is TGTGCCAGCAGTGAGAACGGACTCGGAAATGGCTACACCTTC. V gene TRBV2 combines with J gene TRBJ1-2; the D is unclear. The germline V gene has CDR1 SNHLY and CDR2 FYNNEI. This CDR3 has 14 amino acids. V lost 3 bases to trimming and J lost 6 bases, with 14 bases between them. Combining the CDR3 with reference TRBV2 and TRBJ1-2 gives the whole variable domain EPEVTQTPSHQVTQMGQEVILRCVPISNHLYFYWYRQILGQKVEFLVSFYNNEISEKSEIFDDQFSVERPDGSNFTLKIRSTKLEDSAMYFCASSENGLGNGYTFGSGTRLTVV.

This clone has just one count. The V call is TRBV5-6, the J call TRBJ1-6, with a possible D match to TRBD1 (5 bases). Germline CDR1 is SGHDT and CDR2 is YYEEEE. V lost 0 bases and J 6 bases, leaving 10 bases between the germline ends. This CDR3 spans 15 amino acids. Here the CDR3 DNA reads TGTGCCAGCAGCTTGGGGAGAAGGGGTAATTCACCCCTCCACTTT. It is translated as CASSLGRRGNSPLHF.